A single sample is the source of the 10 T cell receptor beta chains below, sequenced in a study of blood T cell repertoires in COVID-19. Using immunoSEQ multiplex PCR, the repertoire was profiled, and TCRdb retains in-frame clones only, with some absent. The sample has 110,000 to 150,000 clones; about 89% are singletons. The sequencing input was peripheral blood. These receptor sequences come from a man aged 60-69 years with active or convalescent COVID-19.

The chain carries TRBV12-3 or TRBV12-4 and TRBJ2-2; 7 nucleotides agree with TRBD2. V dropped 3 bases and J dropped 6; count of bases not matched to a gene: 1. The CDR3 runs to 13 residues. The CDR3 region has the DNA TGTGCCAGCAGTTTTGGGGGGGCCGGGGAGCTGTTTTTT. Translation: CASSFGGAGELFF.

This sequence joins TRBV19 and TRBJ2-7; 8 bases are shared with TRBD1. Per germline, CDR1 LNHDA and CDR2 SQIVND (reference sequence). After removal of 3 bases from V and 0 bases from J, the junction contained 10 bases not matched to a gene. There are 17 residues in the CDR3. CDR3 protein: CASSIDIPGQGSYEQYF. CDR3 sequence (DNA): TGTGCCAGTAGTATCGATATACCCGGACAGGGCTCCTACGAGCAGTACTTC.

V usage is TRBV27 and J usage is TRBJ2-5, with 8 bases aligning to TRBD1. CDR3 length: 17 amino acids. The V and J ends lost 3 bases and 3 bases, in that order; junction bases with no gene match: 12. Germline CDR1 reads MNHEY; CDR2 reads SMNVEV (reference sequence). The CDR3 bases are TGTGCCAGCAGTTTGGGTTGGGCAGGGGGCGAGGAAGAGACCCAGTACTTC. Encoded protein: CASSLGWAGGEEETQYF.

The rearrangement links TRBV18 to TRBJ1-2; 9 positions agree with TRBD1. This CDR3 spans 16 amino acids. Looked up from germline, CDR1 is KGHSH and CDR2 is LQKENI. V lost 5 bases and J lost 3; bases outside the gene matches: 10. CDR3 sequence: CASSSGQGLGHYGYTF. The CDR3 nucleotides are TGTGCCAGCTCATCGGGACAGGGTCTCGGGCACTATGGCTACACCTTC.

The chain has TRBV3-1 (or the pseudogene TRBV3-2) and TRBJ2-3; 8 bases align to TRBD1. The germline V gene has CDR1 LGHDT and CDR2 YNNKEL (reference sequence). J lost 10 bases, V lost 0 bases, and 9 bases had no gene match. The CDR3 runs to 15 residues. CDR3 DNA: TGTGCCAGCAGCCAAGATACCCAGGGGGCTGGTCCGCAGTATTTT. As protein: CASSQDTQGAGPQYF.

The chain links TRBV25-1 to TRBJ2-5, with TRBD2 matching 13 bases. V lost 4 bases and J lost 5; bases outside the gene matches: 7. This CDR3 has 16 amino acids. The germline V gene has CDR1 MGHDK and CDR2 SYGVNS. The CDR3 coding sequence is TGTGCCAGCAGTGTTTCCGGGACTAGCGGGAAGGAGACCCAGTACTTC. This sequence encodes CASSVSGTSGKETQYF.

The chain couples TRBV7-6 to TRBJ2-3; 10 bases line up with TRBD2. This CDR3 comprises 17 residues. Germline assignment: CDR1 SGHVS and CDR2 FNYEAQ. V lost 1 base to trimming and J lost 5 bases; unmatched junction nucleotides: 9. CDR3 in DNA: TGTGCCAGCAGCTTAGGGGCTAGCGGGGGTATCATAGATACGCAGTATTTT. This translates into CASSLGASGGIIDTQYF.

For the CDR3, the DNA is TGTGCCAGCAGTCCAGGAGGGAGGTATCCCTACGAGCAGTACTTC. Its protein product is CASSPGGRYPYEQYF. The chain uses TRBV28 and TRBJ2-7; the D gene is possibly TRBD2 (6 bases). This CDR3 is 15 amino acids long. V dropped 5 bases and J dropped 2 bases, with 16 bases sitting between them. Germline V lookup: CDR1 MDHEN, CDR2 SYDVKM. The variable domain in full, with the rest retrieved from reference TRBV28 and TRBJ2-7, is DVKVTQSSRYLVKRTGEKVFLECVQDMDHENMFWYRQDPGLGLRLIYFSYDVKMKEKGDIPEGYSVSREKKERFSLILESASTNQTSMYLCASSPGGRYPYEQYFGPGTRLTVT.

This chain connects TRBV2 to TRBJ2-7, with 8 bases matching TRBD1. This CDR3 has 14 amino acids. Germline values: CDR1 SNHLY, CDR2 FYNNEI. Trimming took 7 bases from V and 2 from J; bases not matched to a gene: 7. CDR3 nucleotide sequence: TGTGCCAGCACTTTGCGGACAGGGACCTACGAGCAGTACTTC. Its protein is CASTLRTGTYEQYF.

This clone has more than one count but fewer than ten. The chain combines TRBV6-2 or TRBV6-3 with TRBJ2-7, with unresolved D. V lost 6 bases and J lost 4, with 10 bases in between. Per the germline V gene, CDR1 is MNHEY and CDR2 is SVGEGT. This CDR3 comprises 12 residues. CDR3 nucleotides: TGTGCCAGCAGCCTAAGCTGGTACGAGCAGTACTTC. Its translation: CASSLSWYEQYF.